The sequence of this TCR beta chain was determined in a study of T cells in Graves' hyperthyroidism and ophthalmopathy. Overall study findings and caveats: Among clonotypes expanded in thyroid above 0.001, most were also found in blood.

Uncontrolled infection, other autoimmune disease, pregnancy or lactation disqualified patients from enrolment. Every diagnosis used clinical symptoms, serum thyroxine and TRAb, thyroid ultrasound and orbital computed tomography. Regarding this clonotype: Its antigen remains unidentified.

Template material for amplifying TCR beta CDR3 regions consisted of RNA transcripts. A first-round RT-PCR of the TCR CDR3 used the HTBI primer set. TCRdb re-analysed the multiplex PCR reads in MiXCR, keeping a single row per CDR3 protein. Of around 660,000 distinct CDR3 sequences listed, over 40% were seen once; the top ten hold less than 9%. Losses at the gene ends were 8 bases for V and 0 bases for J; bases not matched to a gene: 9. CDR1 is SQVTM and CDR2 is ANQGSEA in the germline V gene. The CDR3 length is 15 residues. This receptor was taken from an adult man with Graves' disease, either hyperthyroidism or ophthalmopathy (not recorded which). This rearrangement joins TRBV29-1 to TRBJ1-4; 7 bases line up with TRBD1. Sequencing was carried out using peripheral blood or thyroid tissue (not recorded which). The CDR3 DNA follows: TGCAGCTCCGCCCATGGACAGGCAACTAATGAAAAACTGTTTTTT. Protein sequence: CSSAHGQATNEKLFF.